This T cell receptor (beta chain) was captured by sequencing in a study of blood T cell repertoires in COVID-19. In the source study's methods: Estimation of nucleated cell counts relied on the amplification of reference gene primers. Method: immunoSEQ multiplex PCR; TCRdb's copy keeps in-frame clones and lacks some. The V and J calls and clone size are taken from that table; D and trimming were inferred from the DNA. The sample lists about 130,000 clones, more than 80% occurring once. This CDR3 spans 15 amino acids. Germline V gives CDR1 SGHDN, CDR2 FVKESK. The germline V and J ends were trimmed by 1 base and 4 bases, with 13 bases remaining between them. Cohorts were based on clinical histories the participants reported.

This clonotype was sampled from a man aged 50-59 years who had recovered from COVID-19. Material: PBMCs or T cells enriched from blood (not recorded which). The chain is built from TRBV14 and TRBJ1-2; possibly TRBD1 for D (5 bases). The CDR3 region has the DNA TGTGCCAGCAGCCAAGCCACGGGGGTGCTCTATGGCTACACCTTC. The encoded protein is CASSQATGVLYGYTF.